Below, 20 T cell receptor beta chains from the same sample are listed, as sequenced in a study of T cell changes during pregnancy in multiple sclerosis. TCRdb's copy holds only in-frame clones and misses some; the assay was immunoSEQ multiplex PCR. This table holds over 45,000 clones, roughly nine tenths found once. The material was peripheral blood, obtained in the first trimester of pregnancy. The source of these receptors is a female donor in good health, enrolled as a control in a pregnancy study.

J is TRBJ2-7 and V is TRBV19, with D perhaps matching TRBD1 (5 bases). The length of the CDR3 is 13 residues. Trimming pared 5 bases from V and 0 bases from J, leaving 8 bases between. Germline CDR1 and CDR2: LNHDA and SQIVND (reference sequence). CDR3 bases: TGTGCCAGTAGTCCTACAGGCTCCTACGAGCAGTACTTC. Translating it yields CASSPTGSYEQYF.

The V and J genes are TRBV19 and TRBJ2-7; D remains ambiguous. The CDR3 totals 13 residues. Germline loops: CDR1 LNHDA, CDR2 SQIVND (reference sequence). Trimming stripped 1 base from V and 3 bases from J, with 7 bases between. The CDR3 loop is CASSIGSGYEQYF. In DNA, the CDR3 is TGTGCCAGTAGTATAGGCTCAGGCTACGAGCAGTACTTC.

This chain joins TRBV9 and TRBJ2-1; D not certain. Germline CDR1 is SGDLS and CDR2 is YYNGEE. V was shortened by 4 bases and J by 3 bases, with 5 bases between the two germline ends. This CDR3 is built from 12 residues. The CDR3 region has the DNA TGTGCCAGCAGCCCCAGCTACAATGAGCAGTTCTTC. It yields the protein CASSPSYNEQFF.

The V and J genes are TRBV27 and TRBJ1-1, with a possible D match to TRBD1 (6 bases). V gave up 3 bases and J gave up 1 base, with 9 bases separating them. The CDR3 has 14 residues. Germline-derived CDR1 and CDR2 are MNHEY and SMNVEV (reference sequence). This CDR3 is CASSLSGENTEAFF. Here the CDR3 DNA reads TGTGCCAGCAGTTTGTCAGGGGAGAACACTGAAGCTTTCTTT.

This chain joins TRBV9 and TRBJ1-3, with D perhaps TRBD1 (6 bases). Germline CDR1 and CDR2: SGDLS and YYNGEE. The CDR3 runs 15 residues. Trimming took off 4 bases at V and 4 bases at J, with 15 bases between the two ends. The CDR3 nucleotides are TGTGCCAGCAGCACAGAACAGGGTCCAGGAAACACCATATATTTT. It specifies CASSTEQGPGNTIYF.

The chain joins TRBV10-3 to TRBJ1-2; perhaps TRBD1 as D (6 bases). Trimming shortened V by 0 bases and J by 4 bases, and 18 bases separated the two germline ends. Germline V gene lookup returns CDR1 ENHRY and CDR2 SYGVKD. The CDR3 runs 17 residues. DNA for the CDR3: TGTGCCATCAGTGAGTCGAGGGGGGGCGGGACTCCCTATGGCTACACCTTC. Translated, it gives CAISESRGGGTPYGYTF.

The CDR3 nucleotides are TGTGCCAGCAGCGAACCGAAGGGGGCTACAGATACGCAGTATTTT. This sequence encodes CASSEPKGATDTQYF. The rearrangement uses TRBV7-9 and TRBJ2-3, with 7 bases matching TRBD1. CDR1 is SEHNR and CDR2 is FQNEAQ in the germline V gene (reference sequence). CDR3 length: 15 residues. The V segment lost 5 bases and the J segment 3 bases; nucleotides outside the gene matches: 8.

The chain joins TRBV4-1 to TRBJ2-7; TRBD2 matches at 12 bases. The trim removed 0 bases at V and 5 bases at J, leaving 5 bases unmatched. The CDR3 has 16 residues. Per the germline V gene, CDR1 is MGHRA and CDR2 is YSYEKL. The CDR3 protein is CASSQEVLAGGHEQYF. Here the CDR3 DNA reads TGCGCCAGCAGCCAAGAGGTTCTAGCGGGGGGGCACGAGCAGTACTTC.

V and J are TRBV5-1 and TRBJ2-3; 12 nucleotides line up with TRBD2. The CDR3 is 17 amino acids. The germline V gene encodes CDR1 SGHRS and CDR2 YFSETQ. V trimming: 4 bases; J trimming: 4 bases; junction bases outside the gene matches: 10. CDR3 nucleotides: TGCGCCAGCAGCCCCGAGCCGACTAGCGGGAGCCCAGATACGCAGTATTTT. Its translation: CASSPEPTSGSPDTQYF.

The genes are TRBV27 and TRBJ2-7, with TRBD1 identical over 7 bases. With 4 bases clipped from V and 7 bases from J, the junction kept 16 bases outside the gene matches. Germline values: CDR1 MNHEY, CDR2 SMNVEV (reference sequence). CDR3 length: 16 residues. The CDR3 bases are TGTGCCAGCAGTTCGATAATACAGGGGCCTCTGGGGGAGCAGTACTTC. Translation: CASSSIIQGPLGEQYF.

The gene calls are TRBV2 and TRBJ2-1; 7 bases line up with TRBD2. The CDR3 length is 13 residues. Germline CDR1 SNHLY, CDR2 FYNNEI. V lost 0 bases, J lost 13 bases, and 6 bases stayed unmatched. CDR3 nucleotides: TGTGCCAGCAGTGAAGCCCTAGCGGCGAAACAGTTCTTC. This translates into CASSEALAAKQFF.

CDR3 nucleotide sequence: TGTGCCAGCAGCCAAGGGGACAGGTCGACCGGGGAGCTGTTTTTT. Its translation: CASSQGDRSTGELFF. J is TRBJ2-2 and V is TRBV4-2; TRBD1 aligns across 8 bases. Germline trimming cut 1 base from V and 5 bases from J; bases unmatched to any gene: 3. Per the germline V gene, CDR1 is LGHNA and CDR2 is YNFKEQ. The CDR3 has 15 amino acids.

The chain joins TRBV5-1 to TRBJ2-6, with D unclear. V lost 1 base to trimming and J lost 2 bases, with 10 bases between them. CDR3 length equals 16 residues. Germline V CDR1 and CDR2: SGHRS, YFSETQ. CDR3 sequence: CASSLTGTAGANVLTF. The CDR3 nucleotides read TGCGCCAGCAGCTTGACCGGAACAGCTGGGGCCAACGTCCTGACTTTC.

With respect to this clone: The conserved final phenylalanine or tryptophan is absent from the CDR3, which likely points to a read error. The limits of the CDR3 on the DNA are not certain, so only TCRdb's listed CDR3 is given. This rearrangement joins TRBV21-1 to TRBJ1-3; TRBD1, the table's D call, was not compared with the DNA. TRBV21-1 is a known pseudogene. The CDR3 is 16 residues long, counting both termini. The CDR3 spells CALKRGTGKHHILEII.

This sequence joins TRBV5-6 and TRBJ2-7; D remains ambiguous. Deletions cut 0 bases from V and 3 bases from J, with 7 bases between. CDR1 and CDR2 from the germline V gene are SGHDT and YYEEEE. This CDR3 contains 13 residues. The CDR3 sequence is CASSLGSGYEQYF. CDR3 sequence (DNA): TGTGCCAGCAGCTTGGGGTCCGGCTACGAGCAGTACTTC. Together with reference TRBV5-6 and TRBJ2-7, the CDR3 gives the full variable domain: DAGVTQSPTHLIKTRGQQVTLRCSPKSGHDTVSWYQQALGQGPQFIFQYYEEEERQRGNFPDRFSGHQFPNYSSELNVNALLLGDSALYLCASSLGSGYEQYFGPGTRLTVT.

This rearrangement joins TRBV5-1 to TRBJ1-4; TRBD1 aligns across 11 bases. Germline V gives CDR1 SGHRS, CDR2 YFSETQ. CDR3 size: 15 residues. J lost 6 bases, V lost 4 bases, and 5 bases had no gene match. The DNA for the CDR3 is TGCGCCAGCAGCGCAGGACAGGGGGCGCATGAAAAACTGTTTTTT. This codes for CASSAGQGAHEKLFF.

This clone appeared once. The V call is TRBV19, the J call TRBJ2-1, with TRBD2 identical over 7 bases. CDR1 and CDR2 from the germline V gene are LNHDA and SQIVND (reference sequence). The CDR3 is 16 amino acids. V shed 5 bases and J 7 bases; nucleotides not matched to a gene: 14. Here the CDR3 reads CASSHVAGANLNEQFF. The CDR3 nucleotides are TGTGCCAGTAGTCACGTGGCGGGAGCAAACCTTAATGAGCAGTTCTTC.

The V gene is TRBV9, the J gene TRBJ2-1, with 12 bases fitting TRBD2. With 0 bases clipped from V and 6 bases from J, the junction kept 1 base outside the gene matches. Germline lookup yields CDR1 SGDLS and CDR2 YYNGEE. There are 15 residues in the CDR3. The CDR3 sequence: CASSVGTSGINEQFF. CDR3 DNA: TGTGCCAGCAGCGTAGGGACTAGCGGGATCAATGAGCAGTTCTTC.

The chain joins TRBV2 to TRBJ2-1; TRBD2 is a possible D gene (6 bases). This CDR3 has 12 amino acids. Germline CDR1 and CDR2: SNHLY and FYNNEI. V was clipped by 11 bases and J by 4 bases, with 12 bases between them. Here the CDR3 DNA reads TGTGCCGGTAGCGGTGGGTACAATGAGCAGTTCTTC. Its translation: CAGSGGYNEQFF.

The J gene is TRBJ2-7, the V gene TRBV20-1; the D is unclear. CDR3 length equals 11 residues. Per germline, CDR1 DFQATT and CDR2 SNEGSKA (reference sequence). V lost 7 bases and J 3 bases, leaving 10 bases between the germline ends. For the CDR3, the DNA is TGCAGTGTCGGTGAGAACTACGAGCAGTACTTC. This encodes CSVGENYEQYF.